The 27 T cell receptor beta chains below all came from one sample that was sequenced in a study of T cell clones after liver transplantation. Clones were read by immunoSEQ multiplex PCR, and TCRdb kept only the in-frame ones, dropping some. The sample holds around 51,000 clones, 80% to 90% seen once. The material was CD8+ T cells from blood, obtained 12 months after liver transplant. Receptors were obtained from a human patient who received a liver transplant. Some T cells may be graft donor cells.

V usage is TRBV19 and J usage is TRBJ2-4; TRBD2 agrees at 10 bases. The CDR3 consists of 12 residues. After removal of 10 bases from V and 15 bases from J, the junction contained 12 bases not matched to a gene. The germline CDR1 and CDR2 sequences are LNHDA and SQIVND (reference sequence). The CDR3 here is CATRTSGSPLYF. CDR3 in DNA: TGTGCCACCCGGACTAGCGGTTCCCCCTTGTACTTC.

This chain joins TRBV27 and TRBJ2-7, with unresolved D. This CDR3 contains 13 residues. V lost 3 bases, J lost 0 bases, and 6 bases lay in between. Germline V CDR1 and CDR2: MNHEY, SMNVEV (reference sequence). The CDR3 nucleotides are TGTGCCAGCAGTTTCTCTAGCTCCTACGAGCAGTACTTC. It encodes CASSFSSSYEQYF.

The chain uses TRBV9 and TRBJ2-3; D is undetermined. CDR1 is SGDLS and CDR2 is YYNGEE in the germline V gene. V lost 0 bases to trimming and J lost 4 bases, with 12 bases between them. CDR3 size: 15 residues. The CDR3 loop is CASSVGVIDADTQYF. CDR3 DNA: TGTGCCAGCAGCGTAGGGGTCATAGATGCAGATACGCAGTATTTT.

With respect to this clone: Distinct nucleotide sequences in the sample also encode this CDR3. V and J are TRBV28 and TRBJ2-7, with D tentatively TRBD2 (5 bases). The germline V gene encodes CDR1 MDHEN and CDR2 SYDVKM. This CDR3 region has 14 residues. Between the trimmed V and J ends, which lost 3 bases and 2 bases, there was a span of 11 bases. CDR3 coding DNA: TGTGCCAGCAGTTTTCCGGGAACGGCCTACGAGCAGTACTTC. This encodes CASSFPGTAYEQYF.

This clone has a single count. V gene TRBV27 combines with J gene TRBJ1-4; D may be TRBD1 (5 bases). Trimming left V 3 bases short and J 3 bases short, with 11 bases between. The CDR3 consists of 15 residues. Germline assignment: CDR1 MNHEY and CDR2 SMNVEV (reference sequence). CDR3 nucleotides: TGTGCCAGCAGTTTCACAGGTCTGGCTAATGAAAAACTGTTTTTT. Protein product: CASSFTGLANEKLFF.

The chain employs TRBV27 and TRBJ2-5, with D unresolved. This CDR3 region has 13 residues. V was trimmed by 4 bases and J by 10 bases, leaving 16 bases between them. Germline V CDR1 and CDR2: MNHEY, SMNVEV (reference sequence). The chain's CDR3 is CASSSNPLSIQYF. The CDR3 DNA sequence: TGTGCCAGCAGTTCAAACCCCCTTTCAATCCAGTACTTC.

The V gene is TRBV4-1, the J gene TRBJ1-2; 8 bases agree with TRBD1. The CDR3 length is 16 residues. Germline assignment: CDR1 MGHRA and CDR2 YSYEKL. The J segment lost 7 bases and the V segment lost 2 bases, leaving 12 bases of the junction unmatched. The CDR3 nucleotides are TGCGCCAGCAGCCAAAATTGGCCGGGACAGGAGGGTGGCTACACCTTC. Translating it yields CASSQNWPGQEGGYTF.

V usage is TRBV5-8 and J usage is TRBJ2-1, with 9 bases aligning to TRBD2. CDR3 length equals 17 residues. Trimming took 4 bases from V and 9 from J; bases not matched to a gene: 17. Germline CDR1 SGHTS, CDR2 YDEGEE. The CDR3 DNA sequence: TGTGCCAGCAGCCTAAGACCCGGGACTAGCCGGTATTCTGAGCAGTTCTTC. The encoded protein is CASSLRPGTSRYSEQFF. Full variable domain (outside the CDR3, taken from reference TRBV5-8 and TRBJ2-1): EAGVTQSPTHLIKTRGQQATLRCSPISGHTSVYWYQQALGLGLQFLLWYDEGEERNRGNFPPRFSGRQFPNYSSELNVNALELEDSALYLCASSLRPGTSRYSEQFFGPGTRLTVL.

The chain recombines TRBV28 with TRBJ1-1, with D uncertain. The CDR3 runs to 14 residues. Germline CDR1 and CDR2: MDHEN and SYDVKM. The V end lost 3 bases, the J end lost 4 bases, and 12 bases lay between the germline ends. The CDR3 loop is CASSLGLLITEAFF. In DNA, the CDR3 is TGTGCCAGCAGTTTGGGCCTACTTATCACTGAAGCTTTCTTT. Together with reference TRBV28 and TRBJ1-1, the CDR3 gives the full variable domain: DVKVTQSSRYLVKRTGEKVFLECVQDMDHENMFWYRQDPGLGLRLIYFSYDVKMKEKGDIPEGYSVSREKKERFSLILESASTNQTSMYLCASSLGLLITEAFFGQGTRLTVV.

CDR3 loop: CASSFSPDHSGNTIYF. In DNA form, the CDR3 reads TGTGCCAGCAGTTTTTCACCAGATCACTCTGGAAACACCATATATTTT. The chain is built from TRBV28 and TRBJ1-3; D call uncertain. V lost 3 bases, J lost 0 bases, and 12 bases lay in between. Germline-derived CDR1 and CDR2 are MDHEN and SYDVKM. The CDR3 consists of 16 residues.

The genes are TRBV4-2 and TRBJ2-3; TRBD2 might be the D (5 bases). The CDR3 is made up of 15 amino acids. CDR1 is LGHNA and CDR2 is YNFKEQ in the germline V gene. Trimming left V 4 bases short and J 2 bases short, with 13 bases between. CDR3 DNA: TGTGCCAGCAGCCCGCCGGGCGGGCCCACAGATACGCAGTATTTT. Residues: CASSPPGGPTDTQYF.

The gene calls are TRBV28 and TRBJ2-1, with D hard to call. The CDR3 spans 16 residues. The ends were cut back, 3 bases at V and 0 bases at J, with 12 bases in the middle. Germline values: CDR1 MDHEN, CDR2 SYDVKM. In DNA form, the CDR3 reads TGTGCCAGCAGTTTGTCTCGCTGGGGCTCCTACAATGAGCAGTTCTTC. Translating it yields CASSLSRWGSYNEQFF.

The chain employs TRBV11-2 and TRBJ2-5; tentatively, D is TRBD1 or TRBD2 (6 bases each). This CDR3 is 14 amino acids long. V dropped 4 bases and J dropped 5 bases, with 14 bases sitting between them. Germline CDR1 and CDR2: SGHAT and FQNNGV. The CDR3 nucleotides are TGTGCCAGCAGCTGGTGGGGGGCTGGGGAGACCCAGTACTTC. This encodes CASSWWGAGETQYF.

This chain links TRBV4-2 with TRBJ2-7; 7 bases are shared with TRBD2. J lost 2 bases, V lost 0 bases, and 16 bases had no gene match. The CDR3 loop spans 19 amino acids. Germline CDR1 LGHNA, CDR2 YNFKEQ. The CDR3 here is CASSQEYSWRREVPYEQYF. The CDR3 nucleotides read TGTGCCAGCAGCCAAGAGTATTCCTGGCGTCGGGAGGTCCCCTACGAGCAGTACTTC.

V usage is TRBV28 and J usage is TRBJ1-1, with 10 bases that match TRBD1. The CDR3 is made up of 14 amino acids. Per the germline V gene, CDR1 is MDHEN and CDR2 is SYDVKM. Trimming cost V 6 bases and J 7 bases; bases outside gene matches: 8. CDR3 sequence: CASSLRDRGGEAFF. Written as DNA, the CDR3 is TGTGCCAGCAGCCTTAGGGACAGGGGCGGTGAAGCTTTCTTT.

The genes are TRBV7-9 and TRBJ2-1; 8 bases agree with TRBD2. The junction had 9 bases not matched to a gene; V was cut back by 4 bases and J by 7 bases. The CDR3 totals 15 residues. Germline V lookup: CDR1 SEHNR, CDR2 FQNEAQ (reference sequence). The CDR3 nucleotides read TGTGCCAGCAGCTCCCAATCGGGGGGGTATAATGAGCAGTTCTTC. It encodes CASSSQSGGYNEQFF.

This clone showed up just once. The chain employs TRBV18 and TRBJ2-2; a weak D match, TRBD2 (6 bases). Germline CDR1 reads KGHSH; CDR2 reads LQKENI. The CDR3 extends over 14 amino acids. Trimming left V 6 bases short and J 3 bases short, with 11 bases between. CDR3 protein: CASSPGSYTGELFF. The CDR3 nucleotides are TGTGCCAGCTCTCCCGGGAGCTACACCGGGGAGCTGTTTTTT.

This chain uses TRBV4-2 with TRBJ1-1; 9 nucleotides agree with TRBD1. Germline V gives CDR1 LGHNA, CDR2 YNFKEQ. V was clipped by 3 bases and J by 3 bases; unmatched bases: 2. This CDR3 is built from 14 residues. The CDR3 DNA reads TGTGCCAGCAGCCAGGGACAGGGCGACACTGAAGCTTTCTTT. It encodes CASSQGQGDTEAFF.

V and J are TRBV27 and TRBJ2-4, with TRBD1 matching 7 bases. The CDR3 runs to 19 residues. J lost 7 bases, V lost 5 bases, and 23 bases had no gene match. From germline, CDR1 is MNHEY and CDR2 SMNVEV (reference sequence). Here the CDR3 reads CASSLYPQGVLDRENIQYF. For the CDR3, the DNA is TGTGCCAGCAGTCTCTACCCTCAGGGGGTACTGGATAGGGAGAACATTCAGTACTTC.

This clone occurred a few times. The chain employs TRBV7-8 and TRBJ1-5; no firm D call. The CDR3 contains 15 residues. V was trimmed by 5 bases and J by 4 bases, leaving 15 bases between them. The germline CDR1 and CDR2 sequences are SGHVS and FQNEAQ. The CDR3, as DNA: TGTGCCAGCAGCCCTACCAAAGCTGGGAATCAGCCCCAGCATTTT. This gives the protein CASSPTKAGNQPQHF. Using reference TRBV7-8 and TRBJ1-5 for the parts outside the CDR3, the full variable domain is GAGVSQSPRYKVAKRGQDVALRCDPISGHVSLFWYQQALGQGPEFLTYFQNEAQLDKSGLPSDRFFAERPEGSVSTLKIQRTQQEDSAVYLCASSPTKAGNQPQHFGDGTRLSIL.

This chain connects TRBV14 to TRBJ2-5, with 7 bases identical to TRBD1. Trimming removed 1 base from V and 5 bases from J; junction bases left unmatched: 4. The CDR3 runs to 14 residues. Germline CDR1 is SGHDN and CDR2 is FVKESK. The CDR3 DNA reads as TGTGCCAGCAGCCAAGTACAGGGGTGGGAGACCCAGTACTTC. It encodes CASSQVQGWETQYF.

This chain joins TRBV27 and TRBJ2-7, with D possibly matching TRBD1 (5 bases). Germline V gene lookup returns CDR1 MNHEY and CDR2 SMNVEV (reference sequence). The CDR3 length is 14 residues. Trimming pared 7 bases from V and 5 bases from J, leaving 18 bases between. The CDR3 protein is CASNRDSYLDEQYF. In nucleotides, the CDR3 is TGTGCCAGCAACCGTGACAGCTATCTTGACGAGCAGTACTTC.

The rearrangement joins TRBV19 to TRBJ1-2, with D possibly being TRBD1 (5 bases). The CDR3 has 14 residues. The germline gives CDR1 LNHDA, CDR2 SQIVND (reference sequence). In DNA, the CDR3 is TGTTGCTCAGAGGACACGGCCGGATGGTATGGCTACACCTTC. It encodes CCSEDTAGWYGYTF.

The chain is built from TRBV28 and TRBJ2-1; TRBD2 aligns across 7 bases. The CDR3 is made up of 13 amino acids. Germline trimming cut 4 bases from V and 8 bases from J; bases unmatched to any gene: 5. Looked up from germline, CDR1 is MDHEN and CDR2 is SYDVKM. The DNA of the CDR3 is TGTGCCAGCAGTTCCCGACTAGCCGATGAGCAGTTCTTC. Residues: CASSSRLADEQFF. The full variable domain, with the rest looked up from reference TRBV28 and TRBJ2-1, is DVKVTQSSRYLVKRTGEKVFLECVQDMDHENMFWYRQDPGLGLRLIYFSYDVKMKEKGDIPEGYSVSREKKERFSLILESASTNQTSMYLCASSSRLADEQFFGPGTRLTVL.

The chain recombines TRBV4-2 with TRBJ2-7; perhaps TRBD2 as D (6 bases). The CDR3 runs 13 residues. V lost 3 bases, J lost 3 bases, and 9 bases lay in between. Germline V gene lookup returns CDR1 LGHNA and CDR2 YNFKEQ. The CDR3: CASSHPGDYEQYF. CDR3 DNA sequence: TGTGCCAGCAGCCATCCGGGAGACTACGAGCAGTACTTC.

V is TRBV6-6 and J is TRBJ2-5, with 7 bases matching TRBD2. The junction had 16 bases not matched to a gene; V was cut back by 8 bases and J by 4 bases. Germline CDR1 and CDR2: MNHNY and SVGAGI (reference sequence). CDR3 length equals 16 residues. CDR3 sequence: CASCSWASGMGETQYF. The DNA for the CDR3 is TGTGCCAGCTGCTCTTGGGCTAGCGGAATGGGAGAGACCCAGTACTTC.

This chain connects TRBV13 to TRBJ2-7; D is perhaps TRBD2 (5 bases). V lost 5 bases and J lost 4, with 12 bases in between. Germline loops: CDR1 PRHDT, CDR2 FYEKMQ (reference sequence). CDR3 size: 13 residues. CDR3 protein: CASSPLGGYEQYF. The CDR3 DNA follows: TGTGCCAGCAGCCCCCTTGGAGGTTACGAGCAGTACTTC.